The 16 T cell receptor beta chains below were found in one sample sequenced in a study of shared clonotypes between healthy human individuals. TCRdb keeps only in-frame clones here, not all; method: immunoSEQ multiplex PCR. The sample shows 2,100,000 or so clones, approximately 96% of them seen only once. The material sequenced was naive CD4+ T cells sorted from blood. Specified subset: CD45RA+ positively selected. Source of these receptors: a man aged 18 to 29 in good health.

J is TRBJ2-7 and V is TRBV7-2, with 9 bases that match TRBD1. The germline CDR1 and CDR2 sequences are SGHTA and FQGNSA. There are 15 residues in the CDR3. The V and J ends lost 2 bases and 6 bases, in that order; junction bases with no gene match: 8. Here the CDR3 DNA reads TGTGCCAGCAGCTTATTTGGACAGGGGCTCAGCGAGCAGTACTTC. Its protein product is CASSLFGQGLSEQYF.

The rearrangement joins TRBV5-1 to TRBJ2-1; no definite D call. The CDR3 length is 13 residues. Germline V lookup: CDR1 SGHRS, CDR2 YFSETQ. Trimming took 4 bases from V and 8 from J, leaving 13 bases between them. CDR3 in DNA: TGCGCCAGCAGCCCCCGGAAATACGATGAGCAGTTCTTC. Protein sequence: CASSPRKYDEQFF.

The chain links TRBV6-5 to TRBJ1-5; tentative D call: TRBD1 (5 bases). V was clipped by 5 bases and J by 5 bases, with 10 bases between them. CDR3 length: 13 residues. Per germline, CDR1 MNHEY and CDR2 SVGAGI. DNA for the CDR3: TGTGCCAGCAGTACCACAGGAGATCAGCCCCAGCATTTT. Protein product: CASSTTGDQPQHF.

CDR3 coding DNA: TGTGCCAGCAGCCGGGACAGGGGGACGTGGGACACTGAAGCTTTCTTT. As protein: CASSRDRGTWDTEAFF. This chain joins TRBV5-6 and TRBJ1-1, with 11 bases matching TRBD1. The germline CDR1 and CDR2 sequences are SGHDT and YYEEEE. This CDR3 comprises 16 residues. The V segment lost 4 bases and the J segment 3 bases; nucleotides outside the gene matches: 8.

The chain joins TRBV4-3 to TRBJ1-1; D remains ambiguous. Trimming shortened V by 0 bases and J by 1 base, and 12 bases separated the two germline ends. The CDR3 sequence is 16 residues long. Looked up from germline, CDR1 is LGHNA and CDR2 is YSLEER. The DNA for the CDR3 is TGCGCCAGCAGCCAAGATCTAGTCTCGGGGAACACTGAAGCTTTCTTT. It yields the protein CASSQDLVSGNTEAFF.

The chain uses TRBV5-1 and TRBJ2-7; 9 bases are shared with TRBD2. The CDR3 covers 15 residues. Germline lookup yields CDR1 SGHRS and CDR2 YFSETQ. The trim removed 5 bases at V and 2 bases at J, leaving 8 bases unmatched. The CDR3 sequence is CASRQLAGQAYEQYF. The CDR3 DNA reads TGCGCCAGCAGGCAGCTAGCGGGACAAGCCTACGAGCAGTACTTC. Full variable domain (outside the CDR3, taken from reference TRBV5-1 and TRBJ2-7): KAGVTQTPRYLIKTRGQQVTLSCSPISGHRSVSWYQQTPGQGLQFLFEYFSETQRNKGNFPGRFSGRQFSNSRSEMNVSTLELGDSALYLCASRQLAGQAYEQYFGPGTRLTVT.

J is TRBJ2-3 and V is TRBV5-4; a weak D match, TRBD1 (7 bases). The ends were cut back, 2 bases at V and 2 bases at J, with 9 bases in the middle. The CDR3 spans 14 residues. Germline V gene sequence: CDR1 SGHNT, CDR2 YYREEE (reference sequence). CDR3 residues: CASSFRGVTDTQYF. Written as DNA, the CDR3 is TGTGCCAGCAGCTTCAGGGGGGTCACAGATACGCAGTATTTT. Looking up the rest from reference TRBV5-4 and TRBJ2-3 gives the full variable domain: ETGVTQSPTHLIKTRGQQVTLRCSSQSGHNTVSWYQQALGQGPQFIFQYYREEENGRGNFPPRFSGLQFPNYSSELNVNALELDDSALYLCASSFRGVTDTQYFGPGTRLTVL.

The rearrangement links TRBV6-5 to TRBJ2-7, with 7 positions matching TRBD2. Trimming cost V 5 bases and J 1 base; bases outside gene matches: 5. This CDR3 contains 14 residues. The germline V gene encodes CDR1 MNHEY and CDR2 SVGAGI. CDR3 DNA sequence: TGTGCCAGCAGTCTAGCGGCCTATTCCTACGAGCAGTACTTC. Amino acid sequence: CASSLAAYSYEQYF.

The chain carries TRBV6-1 and TRBJ1-1, with D perhaps matching TRBD1 (6 bases). Germline CDR1 reads MNHNS; CDR2 reads SASEGT. Trimming left V 7 bases short and J 11 bases short, with 26 bases between. The CDR3 runs 15 residues. The CDR3 DNA follows: TGTGCCAGCACCCCGACGGACAGCTTGAGTCCTAATGCTTTCTTT. Translated, it gives CASTPTDSLSPNAFF.

The genes are TRBV2 and TRBJ1-2; D perhaps matches TRBD1 (6 bases). The CDR3 consists of 13 residues. V was clipped by 1 base and J by 4 bases, with 7 bases between them. Germline loops: CDR1 SNHLY, CDR2 FYNNEI. This chain's CDR3 is CASSEGGAYGYTF. For the CDR3, the DNA is TGTGCCAGCAGTGAAGGGGGGGCCTATGGCTACACCTTC.

Points on this clone: The same CDR3 is also encoded by other DNA sequences in this sample. This CDR3 is CASSSPGQGNSPLHF. The CDR3 DNA is TGTGCCAGCAGTTCTCCGGGACAGGGGAATTCACCCCTCCACTTT. This chain connects TRBV28 to TRBJ1-6; 10 bases line up with TRBD1. This CDR3 contains 15 residues. V was pared by 4 bases and J by 7 bases, with 4 bases of the junction left unmatched. CDR1 is MDHEN and CDR2 is SYDVKM in the germline V gene. The full variable domain, its missing parts supplied by reference TRBV28 and TRBJ1-6, is DVKVTQSSRYLVKRTGEKVFLECVQDMDHENMFWYRQDPGLGLRLIYFSYDVKMKEKGDIPEGYSVSREKKERFSLILESASTNQTSMYLCASSSPGQGNSPLHFGNGTRLTVT.

In the case of this clone: The same CDR3 is also encoded by other DNA sequences in this sample. The chain has TRBV10-3 and TRBJ1-5, with 9 bases identical to TRBD1. This CDR3 comprises 14 residues. V dropped 6 bases and J dropped 2; count of bases not matched to a gene: 2. CDR1 and CDR2 (germline): ENHRY, SYGVKD. CDR3 region: CAISRTGGNQPQHF. Written as DNA, the CDR3 is TGTGCCATCAGCAGGACAGGGGGCAATCAGCCCCAGCATTTT.

Comment on this clone: In the same sample, other DNA sequences code for this CDR3. The rearrangement joins TRBV9 to TRBJ2-5; 7 bases line up with TRBD2. Unmatched junction bases numbered 1, after V lost 0 bases and J lost 2 bases. This CDR3 is 14 amino acids long. Germline V gene lookup returns CDR1 SGDLS and CDR2 YYNGEE. CDR3 sequence reads: CASSVGGGQETQYF. The CDR3 region has the DNA TGTGCCAGCAGCGTAGGCGGGGGTCAAGAGACCCAGTACTTC.

The chain couples TRBV5-4 to TRBJ1-1, with no clear D. CDR1 is SGHNT and CDR2 is YYREEE in the germline V gene (reference sequence). The CDR3 has 15 residues. V was pared by 1 base and J by 0 bases, with 10 bases between. CDR3 protein: CASSLSGSMNTEAFF. CDR3 in DNA: TGTGCCAGCAGCTTGTCGGGGAGCATGAACACTGAAGCTTTCTTT.

This clone was seen only a few times. The rearrangement joins TRBV13 to TRBJ1-1, with 7 bases lining up with TRBD1. This CDR3 is 15 amino acids long. The V gene end was trimmed by 4 bases and the J gene end by 1 base; junction bases not matched to a gene: 6. CDR1 is PRHDT, CDR2 FYEKMQ, per germline (reference sequence). CDR3 sequence (DNA): TGTGCCAGCAGCTCGACAGGGAGTCCGAACACTGAAGCTTTCTTT. Its protein is CASSSTGSPNTEAFF.

CDR3 coding DNA: TGTGCCAGCAGCCGAAGTCTAGCGGGAGCAGATACGCAGTATTTT. This sequence encodes CASSRSLAGADTQYF. V usage is TRBV7-2 and J usage is TRBJ2-3; 10 bases match TRBD2. The CDR3 covers 15 residues. CDR1 is SGHTA, CDR2 FQGNSA, per germline. The V segment lost 5 bases and the J segment 4 bases; nucleotides outside the gene matches: 6.